The rows below give T cell receptor beta chains drawn from one sample of a study of T cell clonotyping in hematopoietic cell transplantation. Measured with immunoSEQ multiplex PCR; TCRdb has only the in-frame clones, and not every one. The sample has more than 7,000 clones, approximately 90% seen once; the top ten hold approximately 8%. The sample here was PBMCs, taken 100 days after allogeneic stem cell transplant. These receptor sequences come from a male patient between 18 and 35 years old who had an allogeneic stem cell transplant from a related donor, so the T cells may come from the graft donor. Some clones in this sample may be carry-over from other donors' samples. The CDR3 runs from the conserved cysteine through the conserved F or W. A D gene is named only where the DNA matches it firmly. Clone sizes are given selectively: once, few, many, or a class where the clone is expanded.

V gene,J gene,clone size,D gene,CDR3 DNA,CDR3 protein
TRBV11-3,TRBJ2-5,.,.,TGTGCCAGCAGCTTAGATAGCCAGGGGCCAGAGACCCAGTACTTC,CASSLDSQGPETQYF
TRBV7-9,TRBJ2-2,.,.,TGTGCCAGCAGCTTAGCCCTAGCCGCGAACACCGGGGAGCTGTTTTTT,CASSLALAANTGELFF
TRBV30,TRBJ2-1,few,.,TGTGCCTGGAGTTTTACTAGCTCAGAGCAGTTCTTC,CAWSFTSSEQFF
TRBV19,TRBJ1-5,.,.,TGTGCCAGTAGGGAATTTAGCAATCAGCCCCAGCATTTT,CASREFSNQPQHF
TRBV6-5,TRBJ2-5,.,.,TGTGCCAGCAGTTACGCCCCGTATAACCAAGAGACCCAGTACTTC,CASSYAPYNQETQYF
TRBV29-1,TRBJ1-1,once,.,TGCAGCGTCGGACAGCCTATGAACACTGAAGCTTTCTTT,CSVGQPMNTEAFF
TRBV7-6,TRBJ2-2,once,TRBD2,TGTGCCAGCAGCTTGCCGGGACTAGCGGGAAGAAAAAGCAACACCGGGGAGCTGTTTTTT,CASSLPGLAGRKSNTGELFF
TRBV30,TRBJ2-2,.,.,TGTGCCTGGAGATCAGACAGATTGAACACCGGGGAGCTGTTTTTT,CAWRSDRLNTGELFF
TRBV4-3,TRBJ2-5,.,TRBD2,TGCGCCAGCAGCAGGACTAGCGGGAGTGTGGGGCAAGAGACCCAGTACTTC,CASSRTSGSVGQETQYF
TRBV7-3,TRBJ2-1,.,TRBD2,TGTGCCAGCAGCTCGGACTCCGGGACTAGCTATTCTGAGCAGTTCTTC,CASSSDSGTSYSEQFF
TRBV9,TRBJ2-3,.,.,TGTGCCAGCAGCGTAGTTCAGGGCACAGATACGCAGTATTTT,CASSVVQGTDTQYF
TRBV7-9,TRBJ2-3,.,.,TGTGCCAGCAGCCGGACAACTCTTGGAGATACGCAGTATTTT,CASSRTTLGDTQYF
TRBV7-8,TRBJ1-5,once,TRBD1,TGTGCCAGCAGCCCGGGACAGGGGGCATGGCAGCCCCAGCATTTT,CASSPGQGAWQPQHF
TRBV30,TRBJ2-1,once,.,TGTGCCTGGAGTGCCCTAGGGAATGAGCAGTTCTTC,CAWSALGNEQFF
TRBV11-3,TRBJ1-4,once,TRBD1,TGTGCCAGCAGCACCGGACAGGCTGCAACTAATGAAAAACTGTTTTTT,CASSTGQAATNEKLFF
TRBV6-5,TRBJ1-5,once,.,TGTGCCAGCAGGAGAGGGGGGTATAGCAATCAGCCCCAGCATTTT,CASRRGGYSNQPQHF
TRBV19,TRBJ2-3,.,TRBD2,TGTGCCAGTAGTATAGGTGGACTAGTTTTCGATACGCAGTATTTT,CASSIGGLVFDTQYF
TRBV6-5,TRBJ2-2,.,TRBD1,TGTGCCAGCACCCCAGGACAGGGCGGCACCGGGGAGCTGTTTTTT,CASTPGQGGTGELFF
TRBV19,TRBJ1-2,.,.,TGTGCCAGTAGTGAACAGGGTTACGGCTACACCTTC,CASSEQGYGYTF
TRBV10-3,TRBJ1-1,.,.,TGTGCCATCAGTGACCGACAGGTGAACACTGAAGCTTTCTTT,CAISDRQVNTEAFF
TRBV9,TRBJ2-2,.,.,TGTGCCAGCAGCGTACGCTCCGACCTGGGCGGGGAGCTGTTTTTT,CASSVRSDLGGELFF
TRBV19,TRBJ2-7,once,.,TGTGCCAGTAGTATCAGGGGGGAAGTACGGGAGCAGTACTTC,CASSIRGEVREQYF
TRBV19,TRBJ2-2,.,.,TGTGCCAGTAGGAGTTACAGGGACTTAAGGCTGTTTTTT,CASRSYRDLRLFF
TRBV6-4,TRBJ2-3,.,TRBD2,TGTGCCAGCAGTGACGGGACTAGCGGGACAGATACGCAGTATTTT,CASSDGTSGTDTQYF
TRBV4-1,TRBJ2-5,.,.,TGCGCCAGCAGCCAAGATCTAATCGGGGCTTGGGGGGCCCCGGCGCTAGAGACCCAGTACTTC,CASSQDLIGAWGAPALETQYF
TRBV4-2,TRBJ1-4,.,.,TGTGCCAGCAGCCTCGCCGCGGGGAATGAAAAACTGTTTTTT,CASSLAAGNEKLFF
TRBV5-1,TRBJ1-1,few,.,TGCGCCAGCAGCCCGGACGGGGGAGGCACTGAAGCTTTCTTT,CASSPDGGGTEAFF
TRBV2,TRBJ1-2,.,.,TGTGCCAGCAGTGATGGGGGGGGGTGGTATGGCTACACCTTC,CASSDGGGWYGYTF
TRBV6-6,TRBJ1-1,few,.,TGTGCCAGCACGGGCCGGGGGGCGGTCACTGAAGCTTTCTTT,CASTGRGAVTEAFF
TRBV15,TRBJ2-5,.,TRBD2,TGTGCCACCAGCAGAATGGGGGACTACCGGGAGACCCAGTACTTC,CATSRMGDYRETQYF
TRBV7-2,TRBJ1-1,once,.,TGTGCCAGCAGCTTAGGACAGGTGAACACTGAAGCTTTCTTT,CASSLGQVNTEAFF
TRBV5-5,TRBJ1-1,.,.,TGTGCCAGCAGCATCAACCCCCAGGGGAACACTGAAGCTTTCTTT,CASSINPQGNTEAFF
TRBV11-3,TRBJ2-4,.,TRBD2,TGTGCCAGCAGCTTAAGGAGGGAGGGCATTCAGTACTTC,CASSLRREGIQYF
TRBV7-6,TRBJ2-7,.,.,TGTGCCAGCAGCTCCGGACCTAACTACGAGCAGTACTTC,CASSSGPNYEQYF
TRBV30,TRBJ1-4,.,.,TGTGCCTGGTCAAAGCAGGAAAAACTGTTTTTT,CAWSKQEKLFF
TRBV5-1,TRBJ2-2,.,.,TGCGCCAGCAGCTTGCTGTCTCAGATGAACACCGGGGAGCTGTTTTTT,CASSLLSQMNTGELFF
TRBV2,TRBJ1-6,.,.,TGTGCCAGCAGAACGACAGCCAATTCACCCCTCCACTTT,CASRTTANSPLHF
TRBV4-2,TRBJ2-5,.,TRBD1,TGTGCCAGCAGCCAAGAGGGGACAGGGTCCGGGGCTGCGGAGACCCAGTACTTC,CASSQEGTGSGAAETQYF
TRBV5-8,TRBJ1-5,.,.,TGTGCCAGCAGCTTAGTGGGCAGGGGAAGCAATCAGCCCCAGCATTTT,CASSLVGRGSNQPQHF
TRBV4-3,TRBJ1-4,once,.,TGCGCCAGCAGCCAAGATCGGAGTGAAAAACTGTTTTTT,CASSQDRSEKLFF
TRBV29-1,TRBJ2-1,.,TRBD1,TGCAGCGTTGCTGGGGGACAGTCTTTCAATGAGCAGTTCTTC,CSVAGGQSFNEQFF
TRBV2,TRBJ2-1,.,.,TGTGCCAGCAGTGATGGTCAGGGATACAATGAGCAGTTCTTC,CASSDGQGYNEQFF
TRBV11-2,TRBJ2-2,.,TRBD1,TGTGCCAGCAGCTTAGACCAGGGGGCGCCCGGGGAGCTGTTTTTT,CASSLDQGAPGELFF
TRBV7-2,TRBJ2-5,.,.,TGTGCCAGCAGCTTTGGGGCAGAACAAGAGACCCAGTACTTC,CASSFGAEQETQYF
TRBV7-9,TRBJ2-1,.,TRBD2,TGTGCCAGCAGCTTAGTCAGGTTGTTAGCGGGATCGTGGAACAATGAGCAGTTCTTC,CASSLVRLLAGSWNNEQFF
TRBV18,TRBJ2-6,.,.,TGTGCCAGCTCACCCCCTTTAGGGGTGAAGGGGGCCAACGTCCTGACTTTC,CASSPPLGVKGANVLTF
TRBV4-3,TRBJ1-3,.,.,TGCGCCAGCAGCCAAGCAGGGGCTGGAAACACCATATATTTT,CASSQAGAGNTIYF
TRBV11-3,TRBJ2-1,.,.,TGTGCCAGCAGCTTGTCGGGGAACAATGAGCAGTTCTTC,CASSLSGNNEQFF
TRBV11-3,TRBJ2-4,.,.,TGTGCCAGCAGCCCCGAGGGGGATAACATTCAGTACTTC,CASSPEGDNIQYF
TRBV7-9,TRBJ1-2,.,TRBD1,TGTGCCAGCAGCCCATGGGACAGGTCAAACTATGGCTACACCTTC,CASSPWDRSNYGYTF
TRBV6-1,TRBJ1-6,.,TRBD1,TGTGCCAGCCGGCGGGGGACAGGGTTCTCACCCCTCCACTTT,CASRRGTGFSPLHF
TRBV5-1,TRBJ1-5,.,.,TGCGCCAGCAGCTGGACACCGGATCAGCCCCAGCATTTT,CASSWTPDQPQHF
TRBV7-9,TRBJ1-5,once,.,TGTGCCAGCAGCTTAGGGGGAGGACAGAACAATCAGCCCCAGCATTTT,CASSLGGGQNNQPQHF